This is a list of T cell receptor beta chains from one sample in a study of cytomegalovirus exposure and HLA in healthy donors. The repertoire was sequenced with immunoSEQ multiplex PCR; TCRdb's copy has only in-frame clones and lacks some. This table has approximately 110,000 clones, about four fifths appearing once. The sample taken for sequencing was PBMCs. Source of these receptors: a man in his thirties or forties in good health and CMV-seropositive. Each CDR3 is given with its conserved first and last residue. A D gene is named only where the DNA matches it firmly. Part of the rows lack a size; the others show once, few, many or a class for expanded clones.

V gene	J gene	clone size	D gene	CDR3 protein	CDR3 DNA
TRBV5-1	TRBJ1-2	.	.	CASSLTRVGWYGYTF	TGCGCCAGCAGCCTAACCAGGGTCGGTTGGTATGGCTACACCTTC
TRBV9	TRBJ2-1	.	TRBD2	CASSVGAGGRADEQFF	TGTGCCAGCAGCGTTGGCGCGGGCGGGAGGGCCGATGAGCAGTTCTTC
TRBV7-9	TRBJ1-1	.	.	CASSFSGIDTEAFF	TGTGCCAGCAGCTTCTCGGGTATCGACACTGAAGCTTTCTTT
TRBV21-1	TRBJ2-1	.	.	CASSKAFKTSNEQFF	TGTGCCAGCAGCAAAGCTTTTAAGACTAGCAATGAGCAGTTCTTC
TRBV19	TRBJ1-1	once	TRBD1	CASRRITGGGTEAFF	TGTGCCAGTCGCCGCATAACAGGGGGAGGGACTGAAGCTTTCTTT
TRBV19	TRBJ1-3	.	TRBD1	CASSYLTGGSGNTIYF	TGTGCCAGTAGCTACCTCACAGGGGGATCTGGAAACACCATATATTTT
TRBV7-9	TRBJ1-1	.	TRBD1	CASSLTGGANTEAFF	TGTGCCAGCAGCTTAACAGGGGGCGCGAACACTGAAGCTTTCTTT
TRBV28	TRBJ2-7	.	.	CASIADRAPYEQYF	TGTGCCAGCATTGCAGACAGAGCTCCCTACGAGCAGTACTTC
TRBV5-1	TRBJ2-5	.	.	CASSSTQETQYF	TGCGCCAGCAGCTCGACACAAGAGACCCAGTACTTC
TRBV2	TRBJ2-2	.	.	CASRLADNTGELFF	TGTGCCAGCAGATTAGCGGATAACACCGGGGAGCTGTTTTTT
TRBV6-6	TRBJ1-2	.	.	CASSYLQAYGYTF	TGTGCCAGCAGTTACCTTCAGGCCTATGGCTACACCTTC
TRBV10-3	TRBJ2-1	.	TRBD2	CAISDIAGAYNEQFF	TGTGCCATCAGCGATATAGCGGGTGCTTACAATGAGCAGTTCTTC
TRBV30	TRBJ2-1	.	TRBD2	CAWSVLAGGLEFF	TGTGCCTGGAGTGTACTAGCGGGGGGGTTGGAGTTCTTC
TRBV13	TRBJ2-7	.	TRBD1	CASSFLGTGVHEQYF	TGTGCCAGCAGCTTTCTTGGGACAGGGGTTCACGAGCAGTACTTC
TRBV6-5	TRBJ1-4	.	.	CATSGRLRRREKLFF	TGTGCCACCTCAGGACGTCTACGGAGGAGGGAAAAACTGTTTTTT
TRBV4-1	TRBJ1-5	.	TRBD1	CASSQPFDRGGNQPQHF	TGCGCCAGCAGCCAACCATTTGACAGGGGAGGAAATCAGCCCCAGCATTTT
TRBV6-5	TRBJ2-6	.	.	CASGLTGSGANVLTF	TGTGCCAGCGGATTAACAGGGTCTGGGGCCAACGTCCTGACTTTC
TRBV6-5	TRBJ2-7	.	TRBD2	CATGLAGGPYEQYF	TGTGCCACTGGTCTAGCGGGGGGACCCTACGAGCAGTACTTC
TRBV9	TRBJ2-1	once	.	CASSAHPGQLQVEQFF	TGTGCCAGCAGCGCCCACCCGGGACAACTTCAAGTTGAGCAGTTCTTC
TRBV10-2	TRBJ1-4	.	TRBD1	CASRRLGTGDEKLFF	TGCGCCAGTAGGAGGTTAGGGACAGGGGATGAAAAACTGTTTTTT
TRBV10-1	TRBJ1-1	.	TRBD1	CASRGQGRGTEAFF	TGCGCCAGCAGAGGACAGGGCAGGGGCACTGAAGCTTTCTTT
TRBV29-1	TRBJ1-4	.	.	CSVEDPGTNEKLFF	TGCAGCGTTGAAGACCCGGGGACTAATGAAAAACTGTTTTTT
TRBV29-1	TRBJ2-1	.	.	CSVPRQGSSYNEQFF	TGCAGCGTCCCCCGGCAGGGGAGCTCCTACAATGAGCAGTTCTTC
TRBV9	TRBJ1-2	.	.	CASSAWGVMSLGGYTF	TGTGCCAGCAGCGCGTGGGGCGTTATGTCCCTGGGAGGCTACACCTTC
TRBV9	TRBJ1-1	.	.	CASSATGANTEAFF	TGTGCCAGCAGCGCCACCGGAGCAAACACTGAAGCTTTCTTT
TRBV5-1	TRBJ2-2	.	TRBD1	CASSLARQGLAGELFF	TGCGCCAGCAGCTTGGCTCGACAGGGATTGGCCGGGGAGCTGTTTTTT
TRBV7-6	TRBJ2-7	.	TRBD2	CASSFQASGGASFYEQYF	TGTGCCAGCAGCTTCCAAGCTAGCGGGGGGGCCTCCTTCTACGAGCAGTACTTC
TRBV15	TRBJ2-1	.	.	CATSPGVPGGEQFF	TGTGCCACCAGCCCGGGCGTTCCCGGGGGTGAGCAGTTCTTC
TRBV9	TRBJ2-1	.	.	CASSVGVGSSYNEQFF	TGTGCCAGCAGCGTAGGGGTGGGGAGCTCCTACAATGAGCAGTTCTTC
TRBV27	TRBJ2-1	.	.	CASSYLAKSSYNEQFF	TGTGCCAGCAGCTACCTAGCGAAAAGCTCCTACAATGAGCAGTTCTTC
TRBV27	TRBJ2-5	.	TRBD1	CASSFGRGSETQYF	TGTGCCAGCAGTTTCGGCAGGGGGAGCGAGACCCAGTACTTC
TRBV11-3	TRBJ1-1	.	.	CASSLSGSNTEAFF	TGTGCCAGCAGCTTATCAGGTTCGAACACTGAAGCTTTCTTT
TRBV5-1	TRBJ2-7	.	TRBD1	CASRWTGRVTYEQYF	TGCGCCAGCAGATGGACAGGGCGGGTTACTTACGAGCAGTACTTC
TRBV2	TRBJ1-1	.	TRBD1	CASSNRGPNTEAFF	TGTGCCAGCAGTAACAGGGGGCCGAACACTGAAGCTTTCTTT